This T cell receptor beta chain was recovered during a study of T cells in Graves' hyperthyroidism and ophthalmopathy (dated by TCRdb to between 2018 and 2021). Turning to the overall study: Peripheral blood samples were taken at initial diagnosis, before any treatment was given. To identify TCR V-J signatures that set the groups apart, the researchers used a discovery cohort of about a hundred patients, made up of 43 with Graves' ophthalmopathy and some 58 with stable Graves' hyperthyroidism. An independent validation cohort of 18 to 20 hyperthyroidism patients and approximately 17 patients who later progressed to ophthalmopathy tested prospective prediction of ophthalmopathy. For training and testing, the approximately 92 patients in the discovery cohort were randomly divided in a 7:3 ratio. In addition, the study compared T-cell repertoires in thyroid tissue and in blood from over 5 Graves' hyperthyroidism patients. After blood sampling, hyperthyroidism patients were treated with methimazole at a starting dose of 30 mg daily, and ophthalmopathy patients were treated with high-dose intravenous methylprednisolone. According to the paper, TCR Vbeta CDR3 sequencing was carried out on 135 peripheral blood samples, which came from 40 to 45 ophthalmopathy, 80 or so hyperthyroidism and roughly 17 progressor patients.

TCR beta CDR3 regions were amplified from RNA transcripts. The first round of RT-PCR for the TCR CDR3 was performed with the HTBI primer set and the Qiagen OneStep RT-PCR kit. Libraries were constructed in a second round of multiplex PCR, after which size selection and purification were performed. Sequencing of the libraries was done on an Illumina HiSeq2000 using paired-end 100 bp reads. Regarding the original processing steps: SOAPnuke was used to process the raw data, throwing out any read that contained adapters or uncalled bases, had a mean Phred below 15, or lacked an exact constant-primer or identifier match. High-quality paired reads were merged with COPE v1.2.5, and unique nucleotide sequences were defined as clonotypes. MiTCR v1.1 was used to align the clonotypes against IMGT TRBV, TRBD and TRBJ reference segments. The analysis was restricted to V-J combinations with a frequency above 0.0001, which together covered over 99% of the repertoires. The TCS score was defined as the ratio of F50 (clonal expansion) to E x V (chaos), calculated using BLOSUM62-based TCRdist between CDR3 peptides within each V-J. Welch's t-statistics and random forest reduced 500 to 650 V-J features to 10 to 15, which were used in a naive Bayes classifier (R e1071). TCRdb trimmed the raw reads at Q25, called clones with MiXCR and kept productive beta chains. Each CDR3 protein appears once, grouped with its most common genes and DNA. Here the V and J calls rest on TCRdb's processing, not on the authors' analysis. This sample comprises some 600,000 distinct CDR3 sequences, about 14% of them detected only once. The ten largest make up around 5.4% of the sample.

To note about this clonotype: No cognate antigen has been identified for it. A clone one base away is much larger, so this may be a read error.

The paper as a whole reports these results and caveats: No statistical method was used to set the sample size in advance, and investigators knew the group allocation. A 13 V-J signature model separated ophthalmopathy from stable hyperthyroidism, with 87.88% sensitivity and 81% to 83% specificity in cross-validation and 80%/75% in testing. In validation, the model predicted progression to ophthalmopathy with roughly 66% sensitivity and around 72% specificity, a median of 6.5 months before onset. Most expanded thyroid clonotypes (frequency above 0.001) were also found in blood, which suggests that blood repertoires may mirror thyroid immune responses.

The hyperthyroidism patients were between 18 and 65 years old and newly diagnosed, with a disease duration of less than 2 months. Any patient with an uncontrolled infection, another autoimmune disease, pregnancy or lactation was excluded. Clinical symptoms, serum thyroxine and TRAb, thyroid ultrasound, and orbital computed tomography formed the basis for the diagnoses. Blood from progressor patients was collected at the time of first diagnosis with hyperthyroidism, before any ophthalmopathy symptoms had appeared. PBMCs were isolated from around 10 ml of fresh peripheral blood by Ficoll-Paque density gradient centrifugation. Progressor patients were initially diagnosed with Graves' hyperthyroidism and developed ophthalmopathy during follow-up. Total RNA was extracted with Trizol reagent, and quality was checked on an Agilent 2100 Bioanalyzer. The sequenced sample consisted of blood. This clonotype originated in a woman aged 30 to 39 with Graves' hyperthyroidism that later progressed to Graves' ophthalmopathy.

The nucleotide sequence reads TGCAGTGCCCAGAGAAGAGTTAATTCACCCCTCCACTTT. It translates as CSAQRRVNSPLHF. The chain is assembled from TRBV20-1 and TRBJ1-6; the D gene cannot be named for sure. The CDR3, cysteine through phenylalanine, is 13 amino acids long. Only CDR3 DNA is held: 39 bases, read in frame from base 1. Based on the germline V gene (reference sequence), the CDR1 and CDR2 sequences are DFQATT and SNEGSKA. The V end loses 6 bases and the J end loses 6 bases, and a stretch of 12 bases separates them.